Below are 26 T cell receptor beta chains sequenced from a single sample in a study of blood T cell repertoires in COVID-19. Clones were read by immunoSEQ multiplex PCR, and TCRdb kept only the in-frame ones, dropping some. Among tens of thousands of clones listed, more than 90% were seen once. The sequencing input was peripheral blood. The receptors here all came from a man between 60 and 75 years old with acute or convalescent COVID-19.

The chain joins TRBV10-3 to TRBJ1-1; D not certain. Trimming cost V 8 bases and J 1 base, with 17 bases left between them. The CDR3 has 15 amino acids. Germline CDR1 ENHRY, CDR2 SYGVKD. For the CDR3, the DNA is TGTGCCATCGGACCCAAGGAGGAGGCGAACACTGAAGCTTTCTTT. It yields the protein CAIGPKEEANTEAFF.

This chain joins TRBV29-1 and TRBJ1-3, with D possibly matching TRBD1 (6 bases). Trimming removed 1 base from V and 2 bases from J, with 9 bases in between. Per germline, CDR1 SQVTM and CDR2 ANQGSEA. The CDR3 has 14 amino acids. The CDR3 bases are TGCAGCGTTGAAGTATCAGGGGCTGGAAACACCATATATTTT. Its translation: CSVEVSGAGNTIYF.

This clone is a singleton in its sample. This chain connects TRBV5-8 to TRBJ2-3; D uncertain. Germline V CDR1 and CDR2: SGHTS, YDEGEE. V was pared by 5 bases and J by 0 bases, with 10 bases between. This CDR3 spans 14 amino acids. The chain's CDR3 is CASRIYSSTDTQYF. The CDR3 DNA sequence: TGTGCCAGCAGGATCTACAGCAGCACAGATACGCAGTATTTT.

V usage is TRBV5-1 and J usage is TRBJ2-1, with 13 bases matching TRBD2. The germline CDR1 and CDR2 sequences are SGHRS and YFSETQ. V lost 4 bases, J lost 9 bases, and 7 bases stayed unmatched. The CDR3 is 15 residues long. The CDR3 here is CASSPGLAGVAEQFF. In nucleotides, the CDR3 is TGCGCCAGCAGCCCCGGACTAGCGGGAGTGGCTGAGCAGTTCTTC.

This chain links TRBV7-9 with TRBJ2-7; TRBD1 aligns across 7 bases. The V gene end was trimmed by 5 bases and the J gene end by 0 bases; junction bases not matched to a gene: 4. The CDR3 is made up of 14 amino acids. CDR1 and CDR2 from the germline V gene are SEHNR and FQNEAQ (reference sequence). CDR3 bases: TGTGCCAGCAGCCCGACAGGGAACTCCTACGAGCAGTACTTC. It specifies CASSPTGNSYEQYF.

The chain carries TRBV6-1 and TRBJ2-7; tentatively, D is TRBD2 (5 bases). V lost 2 bases to trimming and J lost 0 bases, with 17 bases between them. The CDR3 covers 17 residues. Germline CDR1 and CDR2: MNHNS and SASEGT. CDR3 coding DNA: TGTGCCAGCAGTGAATATTGGGGAGCGGTGAGCTCCTACGAGCAGTACTTC. Protein product: CASSEYWGAVSSYEQYF.

The chain links TRBV19 to TRBJ1-2; tentative D call: TRBD1 (5 bases). Between the trimmed V and J ends, which lost 5 bases and 4 bases, there was a span of 14 bases. Germline-derived CDR1 and CDR2 are LNHDA and SQIVND (reference sequence). This CDR3 comprises 14 residues. CDR3 nucleotides: TGTGCCAGTAGTTTCAAGGGGCCTAGCTATGGCTACACCTTC. Amino acid sequence: CASSFKGPSYGYTF.

This chain joins TRBV4-3 and TRBJ1-2; D unclear. This CDR3 has 17 amino acids. Trimming shortened V by 0 bases and J by 1 base, and 15 bases separated the two germline ends. Germline lookup yields CDR1 LGHNA and CDR2 YSLEER. DNA of the CDR3: TGCGCCAGCAGCCAAGAAGCGACGGTAAGCGGTAACTATGGCTACACCTTC. Protein sequence: CASSQEATVSGNYGYTF.

V usage is TRBV19 and J usage is TRBJ2-5, with 7 nucleotides matching TRBD1. The V gene's germline CDR1 is LNHDA and CDR2 SQIVND (reference sequence). The ends lost 6 bases at V and 0 bases at J; junction bases unmatched: 4. CDR3 length: 14 residues. CDR3 DNA sequence: TGTGCCAGTAGCCTGACAGGGAACCAAGAGACCCAGTACTTC. It specifies CASSLTGNQETQYF.

As DNA, the CDR3 is TGCGCCAGCAGCCAAGCCTCAGGGGGCTCTGTCTTGCAGGGCTACACCTTC. Translation gives CASSQASGGSVLQGYTF. This chain links TRBV5-1 with TRBJ1-2; 8 bases fit TRBD1. CDR3 length: 17 residues. J lost 8 bases, V lost 4 bases, and 19 bases had no gene match. Germline V lookup: CDR1 SGHRS, CDR2 YFSETQ.

The V and J genes are TRBV7-9 and TRBJ2-1, with 9 bases fitting TRBD2. Per germline, CDR1 SEHNR and CDR2 FQNEAQ (reference sequence). CDR3 length: 15 residues. V lost 4 bases and J lost 6; bases outside the gene matches: 7. The CDR3 sequence is CASSSVAGVLNEQFF. CDR3 DNA sequence: TGTGCCAGCAGCTCAGTAGCGGGAGTGCTCAATGAGCAGTTCTTC.

The chain recombines TRBV30 with TRBJ2-3, with a tentative D call TRBD2 (6 bases). Germline CDR1 is GTSNPN and CDR2 is SVGIG (reference sequence). The V gene lost 0 bases and the J gene lost 3 bases, with 10 bases spanning the gap. This CDR3 has 14 amino acids. Here the CDR3 reads CAWSVGRSTDTQYF. DNA for the CDR3: TGTGCCTGGAGTGTCGGGAGATCGACAGATACGCAGTATTTT. Full variable domain (remainder filled in from reference TRBV30 and TRBJ2-3): SQTIHQWPATLVQPVGSPLSLECTVEGTSNPNLYWYRQAAGRGLQLLFYSVGIGQISSEVPQNLSASRPQDRQFILSSKKLLLSDSGFYLCAWSVGRSTDTQYFGPGTRLTVL.

The V call is TRBV18, the J call TRBJ2-1; D gene ambiguous. Trimming left V 2 bases short and J 6 bases short, with 5 bases between. CDR1 and CDR2 (germline): KGHSH, LQKENI. CDR3 length: 12 residues. CDR3 sequence reads: CASSPGPNEQFF. Here the CDR3 DNA reads TGTGCCAGCTCACCAGGGCCCAATGAGCAGTTCTTC.

V is TRBV6-5 and J is TRBJ1-2; D gene ambiguous. Trimming cost V 7 bases and J 0 bases, with 12 bases left between them. Germline CDR1 reads MNHEY; CDR2 reads SVGAGI. This CDR3 has 14 residues. The CDR3, as DNA: TGTGCCAGCAATCCTGACACCGCTAACTATGGCTACACCTTC. Its protein product is CASNPDTANYGYTF.

Of note for this clone: The identical CDR3 is also encoded by other nucleotide sequences in the sample. The chain links TRBV19 to TRBJ1-2; D might be TRBD1 (6 bases). V lost 7 bases, J lost 0 bases, and 12 bases lay in between. The CDR3 spans 14 residues. Germline V gene sequence: CDR1 LNHDA, CDR2 SQIVND (reference sequence). This CDR3 is CASTLQGANYGYTF. CDR3 nucleotide sequence: TGTGCCAGTACCTTACAGGGAGCTAACTATGGCTACACCTTC.

The V call is TRBV7-2, the J call TRBJ2-5; tentative D call: TRBD2 (6 bases). The CDR3 contains 15 residues. V lost 1 base and J lost 5, with 14 bases in between. The germline V gene has CDR1 SGHTA and CDR2 FQGNSA. This chain's CDR3 is CASSLVLHRGETQYF. The DNA for the CDR3 is TGTGCCAGCAGCTTAGTCCTCCACCGGGGGGAGACCCAGTACTTC.

The rearrangement uses TRBV19 and TRBJ1-2, with D possibly being TRBD1 (5 bases). The CDR3 spans 15 residues. Trimming removed 3 bases at V and 4 bases at J, with 15 bases between. Germline CDR1 reads LNHDA; CDR2 reads SQIVND (reference sequence). The CDR3 loop reads CASSILGTGFYGYTF. CDR3 nucleotides: TGTGCCAGTAGTATTCTTGGCACAGGATTCTATGGCTACACCTTC.

The V gene is TRBV2, the J gene TRBJ2-3, with no clear D. V lost 4 bases, J lost 2 bases, and 7 bases lay in between. Germline V gene data show CDR1 as SNHLY and CDR2 as FYNNEI. The CDR3 extends over 13 amino acids. CDR3 nucleotides: TGTGCCAGCAGTGCGGTACTCACAGATACGCAGTATTTT. It specifies CASSAVLTDTQYF.

This sequence joins TRBV5-4 and TRBJ1-2, with a tentative D call TRBD1 (5 bases). The V end was cut by 0 bases, the J end by 0 bases, with 6 bases between. The CDR3 runs to 14 residues. CDR1 SGHNT and CDR2 YYREEE come from the germline V gene (reference sequence). The CDR3 loop is CASSLGTSNYGYTF. In DNA, the CDR3 is TGTGCCAGCAGCTTGGGGACATCTAACTATGGCTACACCTTC.

This clone has more than one count but fewer than ten. The J gene is TRBJ2-4, the V gene TRBV6-1, with D perhaps TRBD2 (6 bases). This CDR3 region has 17 residues. The germline gives CDR1 MNHNS, CDR2 SASEGT. The germline V and J ends were trimmed by 4 bases and 0 bases, with 16 bases remaining between them. CDR3 nucleotide sequence: TGTGCCAGCAGTGCCTTGGTACTAGCAGTAGCCAAAAACATTCAGTACTTC. Protein: CASSALVLAVAKNIQYF.

The chain employs TRBV7-3 and TRBJ1-1, with D possibly being TRBD1 (5 bases). There are 13 residues in the CDR3. Germline V CDR1 and CDR2: SGHTA, FQGTGA. V lost 3 bases, J lost 9 bases, and 14 bases lay in between. The CDR3 loop is CASSFGGVNQAFF. The CDR3 DNA follows: TGTGCCAGCAGCTTTGGGGGGGTAAACCAAGCTTTCTTT.

This chain uses TRBV5-1 with TRBJ2-1; D call uncertain. This CDR3 is built from 16 residues. The V end lost 0 bases, the J end lost 0 bases, and 10 bases lay between the germline ends. Germline V CDR1 and CDR2: SGHRS, YFSETQ. The CDR3 reads CASSLDPFSSYNEQFF. In nucleotides, the CDR3 is TGCGCCAGCAGCTTGGATCCATTCAGCTCCTACAATGAGCAGTTCTTC.

The J gene is TRBJ2-7, the V gene TRBV7-2; D might be TRBD2 (6 bases). Germline V gene sequence: CDR1 SGHTA, CDR2 FQGNSA. V shed 7 bases and J shed 0 bases, with 13 bases lying between them. The CDR3 is 14 amino acids. The CDR3 nucleotides are TGTGCCAGCACCCCCCGGGACTCCTCCTACGAGCAGTACTTC. It is translated as CASTPRDSSYEQYF.

The CDR3 sequence is CASSIAGNYGYTF. CDR3 sequence (DNA): TGTGCCAGTAGTATAGCAGGAAACTATGGCTACACCTTC. V gene TRBV19 combines with J gene TRBJ1-2; D remains ambiguous. Trimming pared 1 base from V and 2 bases from J, leaving 5 bases between. This CDR3 has 13 residues. Germline V CDR1 and CDR2: LNHDA, SQIVND (reference sequence).

V and J are TRBV30 and TRBJ1-4, with a possible D match to TRBD1 (5 bases). The V and J ends lost 0 bases and 7 bases respectively, with 9 bases between them. The V gene's germline CDR1 is GTSNPN and CDR2 SVGIG (reference sequence). The CDR3 runs to 13 residues. The CDR3, as DNA: TGTGCCTGGAGTGTTTGGGGGGGTGAAAAACTGTTTTTT. Translation: CAWSVWGGEKLFF.

The gene calls are TRBV5-1 and TRBJ2-1; 9 positions match TRBD1. This CDR3 has 16 amino acids. V shed 4 bases, J shed 6 bases, and the junction held 11 bases outside the gene matches. Germline loops: CDR1 SGHRS, CDR2 YFSETQ. CDR3 protein: CASSANLQGAGNEQFF. CDR3 DNA: TGCGCCAGCAGCGCAAACTTACAGGGGGCGGGCAATGAGCAGTTCTTC.